This T cell receptor beta chain is from a study of metastatic and nonmetastatic thyroid tumors. Original data processing: The study took CDR3 differences across clinicopathological groups and made a distant-metastasis classifier for papillary thyroid cancer from them. TCRdb recomputed clones from the PCR reads via MiXCR. These V and J calls rely on TCRdb rather than the paper's analysis. The data contain some 23,000 clones, just over 20% of them singletons. This clone was picked up a small number of times. Its target is not known. Notes on the study in general: Malignant tumors reportedly showed significantly higher TCR beta diversity than benign nodules in both blood and tumor.

No treatment had been given to any patient before thyroid surgery. V lost 8 bases, J lost 0 bases, and 17 bases lay in between. The CDR3 extends over 16 amino acids. Germline V gene data show CDR1 as MNHEY and CDR2 as SMNVEV (reference sequence). This clonotype originated in a female donor with papillary thyroid cancer or a benign thyroid nodule (not recorded which). Some clones in this sample may be carry-over from other donors' samples. The sequenced sample consisted of blood. The chain recombines TRBV27 with TRBJ1-5, with a weak D call TRBD1 (5 bases). The CDR3 nucleotides read TGTGCCAGCCCCCGGGAAGGGACTTATAGCAATCAGCCCCAGCATTTT. Protein product: CASPREGTYSNQPQHF.